A single sample gave rise to the 3 T cell receptor beta chains below, sequenced in a study of T cell responses to AZD1222 COVID-19 vaccine. Data came from immunoSEQ multiplex PCR; TCRdb stores just in-frame clones and leaves some out. This table holds around 140,000 clones, 65% to 90% found once. Here the sequenced sample was peripheral blood, taken 28 days after the second dose of the MenACWY control vaccine. Receptors originate from an adult who received the MenACWY meningococcal vaccine as a control.

The CDR3: CATSDSGQGRITEAFF. The DNA for the CDR3 is TGTGCCACCAGTGATTCGGGACAGGGAAGGATCACTGAAGCTTTCTTT. V is TRBV24-1 and J is TRBJ1-1; 9 bases are shared with TRBD1. The germline V gene encodes CDR1 KGHDR and CDR2 SFDVKD. CDR3 size: 16 residues. With V trimmed by 2 bases and J by 4 bases, 7 bases remained unmatched.

The V and J genes are TRBV5-1 and TRBJ1-4; 8 bases match TRBD1. The CDR3 extends over 15 amino acids. V lost 1 base, J lost 4 bases, and 3 bases stayed unmatched. The germline CDR1 and CDR2 sequences are SGHRS and YFSETQ. The CDR3 nucleotides are TGCGCCAGCAGCTTGTTGGGACAGGATAATGAAAAACTGTTTTTT. It codes for CASSLLGQDNEKLFF.

Only a few counts were recorded for this clone. Other nucleotide sequences in the sample specify the same CDR3. The V gene is TRBV12-3 or TRBV12-4, the J gene TRBJ1-2; TRBD1 agrees at 7 bases. With 6 bases clipped from V and 4 bases from J, the junction kept 5 bases outside the gene matches. The CDR3 contains 13 residues. In nucleotides, the CDR3 is TGTGCCAGCAGCCCCGACAGGGCCTATGGCTACACCTTC. It specifies CASSPDRAYGYTF.